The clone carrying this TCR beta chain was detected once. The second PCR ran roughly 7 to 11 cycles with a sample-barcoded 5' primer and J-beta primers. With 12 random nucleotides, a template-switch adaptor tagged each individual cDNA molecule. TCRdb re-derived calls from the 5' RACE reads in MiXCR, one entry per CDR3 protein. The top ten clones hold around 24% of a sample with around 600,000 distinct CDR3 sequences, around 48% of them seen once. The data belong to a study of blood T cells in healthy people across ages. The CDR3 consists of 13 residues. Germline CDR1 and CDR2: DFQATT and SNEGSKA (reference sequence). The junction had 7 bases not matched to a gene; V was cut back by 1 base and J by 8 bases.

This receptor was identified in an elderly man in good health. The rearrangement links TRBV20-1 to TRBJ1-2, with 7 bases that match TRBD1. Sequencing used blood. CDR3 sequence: CSARGVRGFGYTF. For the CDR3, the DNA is TGCAGTGCTAGAGGAGTCAGGGGGTTCGGCTACACCTTC.